The 9 T cell receptor beta chains below were found in one sample sequenced in a study of cytomegalovirus exposure and HLA in healthy donors. Both 60 Vbeta primers and 13 Jbeta primers went into the PCR. Assay used: immunoSEQ multiplex PCR; TCRdb lists only in-frame clones, some missing. The data show roughly 110,000 clones, more than 70% seen once. Sequencing was done on a sample of PBMCs. The receptors derive from a man in his forties or fifties in good health and CMV-seronegative.

The V and J genes are TRBV7-8 and TRBJ1-5; D unclear. Germline CDR1 is SGHVS and CDR2 is FQNEAQ. The CDR3 extends over 14 amino acids. V was trimmed by 3 bases and J by 5 bases, leaving 11 bases between them. The CDR3, as DNA: TGTGCCAGCAGCTTCGGAGGCGGGGATCAGCCCCAGCATTTT. This gives the protein CASSFGGGDQPQHF.

This clone was seen a single time. The V call is TRBV7-2, the J call TRBJ2-3, with TRBD1 identical over 10 bases. Trimming removed 3 bases from V and 7 bases from J; junction bases left unmatched: 10. Germline V gives CDR1 SGHTA, CDR2 FQGNSA. This CDR3 is built from 16 residues. CDR3 region: CASSLDGTGVFNTQYF. The CDR3, as DNA: TGTGCCAGCAGCTTGGACGGGACAGGGGTCTTTAATACGCAGTATTTT.

This clone showed up just once. The chain couples TRBV7-3 to TRBJ2-2; the D gene is possibly TRBD1 (5 bases). Trimming pared 2 bases from V and 3 bases from J, leaving 13 bases between. Germline values: CDR1 SGHTA, CDR2 FQGTGA. CDR3 length equals 16 residues. The CDR3 loop reads CASSLLGRDYTGELFF. The CDR3 bases are TGTGCCAGCAGCTTACTAGGCAGGGATTACACCGGGGAGCTGTTTTTT.

This chain uses TRBV5-1 with TRBJ2-7; 8 positions match TRBD1. Germline CDR1 and CDR2: SGHRS and YFSETQ. CDR3 length: 15 residues. The V gene end was trimmed by 4 bases and the J gene end by 2 bases; junction bases not matched to a gene: 8. CDR3 nucleotide sequence: TGCGCCAGCAGCACCGGGACAGGCGCCGCCTACGAGCAGTACTTC. Protein product: CASSTGTGAAYEQYF.

Turning to this clone: The junction does not match germline at one end; this may be a read error. The V gene is TRBV6-7, the J gene TRBJ2-7; D remains ambiguous. TRBV6-7 is an open reading frame, and its role is uncertain. The CDR3 is 13 residues long. The CDR3: CASSYDSLYGQYF. Written as DNA, the CDR3 is TGTGCCAGCAGTTACGATTCCCTTTACGGGCAGTACTTC.

V and J are TRBV2 and TRBJ2-5, with 11 bases lining up with TRBD1. Germline CDR1 and CDR2: SNHLY and FYNNEI. The CDR3 consists of 14 residues. V lost 6 bases and J lost 1; bases outside the gene matches: 1. CDR3 loop: CASRGTGGQETQYF. Written as DNA, the CDR3 is TGTGCCAGCAGGGGGACAGGGGGCCAAGAGACCCAGTACTTC.

The gene calls are TRBV10-1 and TRBJ1-6; D is unresolved. CDR1 and CDR2 from the germline V gene are WNHNN and SYGVQD (reference sequence). The CDR3 totals 16 residues. V was trimmed by 0 bases and J by 14 bases, leaving 20 bases between them. The CDR3 spells CASSESVGGGIVALHF. The CDR3 DNA sequence: TGCGCCAGCAGTGAGTCGGTCGGCGGAGGGATAGTGGCCCTCCACTTT.

This clone was counted a few times. This rearrangement joins TRBV5-4 to TRBJ2-3, with D tentatively TRBD2 (5 bases). This CDR3 comprises 16 residues. CDR1 and CDR2 from the germline V gene are SGHNT and YYREEE (reference sequence). V lost 3 bases and J 0 bases, leaving 14 bases between the germline ends. The CDR3 nucleotides read TGTGCCAGCAGCTACACGGGATTCACTAGCACAGATACGCAGTATTTT. Residues: CASSYTGFTSTDTQYF.

V gene TRBV29-1 combines with J gene TRBJ1-1; 7 nucleotides agree with TRBD1. This CDR3 is built from 14 residues. Unmatched junction bases numbered 8, after V lost 6 bases and J lost 1 base. Germline loops: CDR1 SQVTM, CDR2 ANQGSEA. CDR3 region: CSVRGQYGNTEAFF. The DNA for the CDR3 is TGCAGCGTAAGGGGGCAGTATGGGAACACTGAAGCTTTCTTT.